Presented here are 6 T cell receptor beta chains from one specimen sequenced in a study of identical twins. TCRdb redid the calling of the 5' RACE reads with MiXCR, one entry per CDR3 protein. The sample records under 900,000 distinct CDR3 sequences, around a sixth being singletons. A further study also used this sample, focusing on T cells expressing NK-cell markers.

Material for sequencing was PBMCs. The receptors here all came from a young woman in good health.

This clonotype was recorded a few times. V is TRBV5-4 and J is TRBJ1-1; D is ambiguous. Between the trimmed V and J ends, which lost 3 bases and 4 bases, there was a span of 7 bases. Germline V gives CDR1 SGHNT, CDR2 YYREEE (reference sequence). CDR3 length equals 12 residues. The CDR3 reads CASSSWGTEAFF. The CDR3 DNA reads as TGTGCCAGCAGCTCTTGGGGCACTGAAGCTTTCTTT.

The rearrangement joins TRBV20-1 to TRBJ2-3, with D maybe TRBD1 (5 bases). Germline CDR1 is DFQATT and CDR2 is SNEGSKA (reference sequence). This CDR3 spans 14 amino acids. With 2 bases removed from V and 6 bases from J, the gap between germline ends came to 15 bases. As DNA, the CDR3 is TGCAGTGCTAGATTAGGACAATTGCCCGATACGCAGTATTTT. Translated: CSARLGQLPDTQYF.

This clonotype has just a few counts. The V gene is TRBV5-1, the J gene TRBJ2-7; TRBD2 aligns across 8 bases. CDR1 is SGHRS and CDR2 is YFSETQ in the germline V gene. The CDR3 extends over 16 amino acids. V lost 4 bases to trimming and J lost 7 bases; unmatched junction nucleotides: 16. The CDR3 region has the DNA TGCGCCAGCAGCATTGGGACGGGAGGGCCGGCGGGAGAGCAGTACTTC. It yields the protein CASSIGTGGPAGEQYF.

This clonotype came up a few times. The chain links TRBV5-1 to TRBJ1-5; D perhaps matches TRBD1 (5 bases). V was clipped by 5 bases and J by 3 bases, with 9 bases between them. Looked up from germline, CDR1 is SGHRS and CDR2 is YFSETQ. CDR3 length: 13 amino acids. CDR3 DNA sequence: TGCGCCAGCAGGGGGGACTACAATCAGCCCCAGCATTTT. Its translation is CASRGDYNQPQHF.

This clonotype was counted once. One end of the junction varies from germline; a read error may be responsible. This chain joins TRBV2 and TRBJ2-3; TRBD1 matches 8 bases. This CDR3 has 17 residues. CDR1 and CDR2 (germline): SNHLY, FYNNEI. CDR3 protein: CAISSPSTGENTDTQYF. In DNA, the CDR3 is TGTGCCATCAGTTCCCCCTCGACAGGGGAAAACACAGATACGCAGTATTTT. The whole variable domain, remainder taken from reference TRBV2 and TRBJ2-3, is EPEVTQTPSHQVTQMGQEVILRCVPISNHLYFYWYRQILGQKVEFLVSFYNNEISEKSEIFDDQFSVERPDGSNFTLKIRSTKLEDSAMYFCAISSPSTGENTDTQYFGPGTRLTVL.

This clonotype has a handful of counts. The chain uses TRBV4-3 and TRBJ2-3; perhaps TRBD1 as D (5 bases). Per germline, CDR1 LGHNA and CDR2 YSLEER. The V end was cut by 0 bases, the J end by 3 bases, with 13 bases between. The CDR3 has 16 amino acids. The CDR3 bases are TGCGCCAGCAGCCAAGATTACGGGCCAGGGACAGATACGCAGTATTTT. Its translation: CASSQDYGPGTDTQYF.